These 32 T cell receptor beta chains originate from one sample sequenced in a study of CD8+ T cells in alopecia areata. The sequencing template was cDNA reverse transcribed from extracted RNA. Method: immunoSEQ multiplex PCR; TCRdb's copy keeps in-frame clones and lacks some. The data show some 150,000 clones, approximately 65% seen once. The sample consisted of CD8+ T cells sorted from blood. Source of these receptors: a human donor in good health.

The rearrangement uses TRBV29-1 and TRBJ2-1, with 7 bases identical to TRBD1. From germline, CDR1 is SQVTM and CDR2 ANQGSEA. The CDR3 spans 15 residues. The V segment lost 1 base and the J segment 7 bases; nucleotides outside the gene matches: 10. CDR3 DNA: TGCAGCGTTGAAGGCCGTTTGGACAGGTATAATGAGCAGTTCTTC. It codes for CSVEGRLDRYNEQFF.

The chain is built from TRBV9 and TRBJ2-1; TRBD2 aligns across 12 bases. The V segment lost 0 bases and the J segment 7 bases; nucleotides outside the gene matches: 2. The germline V gene encodes CDR1 SGDLS and CDR2 YYNGEE. CDR3 size: 15 residues. The DNA for the CDR3 is TGTGCCAGCAGCGTAGGGACTAGCGGGATTAATGAGCAGTTCTTC. Its protein product is CASSVGTSGINEQFF. The full variable domain, its missing parts supplied by reference TRBV9 and TRBJ2-1, is DSGVTQTPKHLITATGQRVTLRCSPRSGDLSVYWYQQSLDQGLQFLIQYYNGEERAKGNILERFSAQQFPDLHSELNLSSLELGDSALYFCASSVGTSGINEQFFGPGTRLTVL.

Concerning this clone itself: One end of the junction does not line up with germline, which may come from a read error. CDR3 nucleotides: TGCGGCGTTGTAGGGACGACCTACGAGCAGTACTTC. It codes for CGVVGTTYEQYF. The chain combines TRBV29-1 with TRBJ2-7, with D possibly called TRBD1 or TRBD2 (5 bases each). The CDR3 is made up of 12 amino acids. Looked up from germline, CDR1 is SQVTM and CDR2 is ANQGSEA.

The chain links TRBV9 to TRBJ2-7; 7 positions match TRBD1. The CDR3 has 14 residues. CDR1 is SGDLS, CDR2 YYNGEE, per germline. J gave up 2 bases and V 0 bases, and 2 bases lay outside the gene matches. The CDR3, as DNA: TGTGCCAGCAGCGTAGGAGGGACAGCCTACGAGCAGTACTTC. Protein product: CASSVGGTAYEQYF.

As to this clone: At one of its ends the junction is not consistent with the germline gene, which may arise from a read error. The chain joins TRBV4-1 to TRBJ2-7, with D unclear. Germline values: CDR1 MGHRA, CDR2 YSYEKL. The CDR3 consists of 15 residues. The CDR3: CASSQDLEKNYEQYF. CDR3 nucleotides: TGTGCCAGCAGCCAAGATCTAGAAAAAAACTACGAGCAGTACTTC.

This sequence joins TRBV29-1 and TRBJ2-1; 8 nucleotides agree with TRBD1. The V gene's germline CDR1 is SQVTM and CDR2 ANQGSEA. V lost 2 bases to trimming and J lost 8 bases; unmatched junction nucleotides: 8. The CDR3 is 14 residues long. This chain's CDR3 is CSVESVQGAYEQFF. The CDR3, as DNA: TGCAGCGTTGAAAGTGTGCAGGGGGCGTATGAGCAGTTCTTC.

In this sample, this clone turned up once. V usage is TRBV30 and J usage is TRBJ2-1; 9 bases line up with TRBD1. This CDR3 region has 16 residues. The junction had 10 bases not matched to a gene; V was cut back by 1 base and J by 6 bases. Germline lookup yields CDR1 GTSNPN and CDR2 SVGIG (reference sequence). The CDR3 protein is CAWSASRDRATNEQFF. The CDR3 DNA sequence: TGTGCCTGGAGTGCATCCCGGGACAGGGCCACCAATGAGCAGTTCTTC.

This clone was picked up many times. Other DNA sequences in this sample translate to the same CDR3. The chain has TRBV15 and TRBJ1-5, with D possibly being TRBD1 (6 bases). The CDR3 length is 18 residues. Germline V gene sequence: CDR1 LNHNV, CDR2 YYDKDF (reference sequence). The V end lost 0 bases, the J end lost 2 bases, and 17 bases lay between the germline ends. In nucleotides, the CDR3 is TGTGCCACCAGCAGAGATTCAAACACAGGGAGTGGCAATCAGCCCCAGCATTTT. This translates into CATSRDSNTGSGNQPQHF.

This clone was counted between two and nine times. The chain has TRBV5-6 and TRBJ2-7; D unresolved. This CDR3 region has 14 residues. CDR1 is SGHDT, CDR2 YYEEEE, per germline. V shed 3 bases and J shed 7 bases, with 17 bases lying between them. The CDR3 DNA sequence: TGTGCCAGCAGCTCTGAAGATGGGCTGCGGGAGCAGTACTTC. Protein: CASSSEDGLREQYF.

The chain combines TRBV2 with TRBJ1-3, with a weak D call TRBD1 (6 bases). Germline V gene lookup returns CDR1 SNHLY and CDR2 FYNNEI. V lost 4 bases and J lost 3, with 10 bases in between. CDR3 length: 14 residues. This CDR3 reads CASSVNRVGNTIYF. The CDR3 DNA reads TGTGCCAGCAGTGTCAACAGGGTTGGAAACACCATATATTTT. The full variable domain, rest sourced from reference TRBV2 and TRBJ1-3, is EPEVTQTPSHQVTQMGQEVILRCVPISNHLYFYWYRQILGQKVEFLVSFYNNEISEKSEIFDDQFSVERPDGSNFTLKIRSTKLEDSAMYFCASSVNRVGNTIYFGEGSWLTVV.

This rearrangement joins TRBV29-1 to TRBJ1-1, with no clear D. The CDR3 spans 11 residues. The V end was cut by 4 bases, the J end by 4 bases, with 7 bases between. Germline V CDR1 and CDR2: SQVTM, ANQGSEA. CDR3 residues: CSVAWGTEAFF. CDR3 sequence (DNA): TGCAGCGTTGCCTGGGGCACTGAAGCTTTCTTT.

The chain has TRBV27 and TRBJ2-2, with D unresolved. CDR1 and CDR2 from the germline V gene are MNHEY and SMNVEV (reference sequence). The CDR3 covers 16 residues. Trimming removed 5 bases at V and 4 bases at J, with 17 bases between. The chain's CDR3 is CASSPRQAPFTGELFF. CDR3 in DNA: TGTGCCAGCAGTCCCAGGCAAGCTCCCTTCACCGGGGAGCTGTTTTTT.

This clone has only one observation. The rearrangement uses TRBV11-2 and TRBJ2-1; 7 bases are shared with TRBD2. Germline trimming cut 1 base from V and 6 bases from J; bases unmatched to any gene: 9. The CDR3 has 16 amino acids. Looked up from germline, CDR1 is SGHAT and CDR2 is FQNNGV. In DNA form, the CDR3 reads TGTGCCAGCAGCTTAGGCGGGGGTGTCGGGGGCAATGAGCAGTTCTTC. Protein: CASSLGGGVGGNEQFF.

The V gene is TRBV9, the J gene TRBJ1-2; D not resolved. Per germline, CDR1 SGDLS and CDR2 YYNGEE. This CDR3 region has 11 residues. With 5 bases removed from V and 4 bases from J, the gap between germline ends came to 6 bases. The DNA of the CDR3 is TGTGCCAGCAGGGACGTCTATGGCTACACCTTC. Translating it yields CASRDVYGYTF.

This clone occurred a few times. This rearrangement joins TRBV2 to TRBJ2-7; no clear D. This CDR3 is built from 12 residues. The germline V and J ends were trimmed by 8 bases and 1 base, with 9 bases remaining between them. Germline V gives CDR1 SNHLY, CDR2 FYNNEI. CDR3: CASGHRSYEQYF. In DNA form, the CDR3 reads TGTGCCAGCGGCCACCGATCCTACGAGCAGTACTTC. Combining the CDR3 with reference TRBV2 and TRBJ2-7 gives the whole variable domain EPEVTQTPSHQVTQMGQEVILRCVPISNHLYFYWYRQILGQKVEFLVSFYNNEISEKSEIFDDQFSVERPDGSNFTLKIRSTKLEDSAMYFCASGHRSYEQYFGPGTRLTVT.

This chain joins TRBV7-2 and TRBJ2-7, with D tentatively TRBD2 (7 bases). Germline CDR1 reads SGHTA; CDR2 reads FQGNSA. The CDR3 covers 15 residues. V was shortened by 8 bases and J by 3 bases, with 20 bases between the two germline ends. CDR3 DNA: TGTGCCAGCTCCCGGGAAGGGGGAGGGTTCTACGAGCAGTACTTC. As protein: CASSREGGGFYEQYF.

The rearrangement joins TRBV4-2 to TRBJ2-1, with D possibly TRBD2 on 6 matching bases. Looked up from germline, CDR1 is LGHNA and CDR2 is YNFKEQ. V was clipped by 1 base and J by 2 bases, with 9 bases between them. This CDR3 comprises 15 residues. The CDR3 sequence: CASSQAEGPYNEQFF. In nucleotides, the CDR3 is TGTGCCAGCAGCCAAGCGGAGGGCCCCTACAATGAGCAGTTCTTC.

Comments on this clone: This sample includes further DNA sequences coding for the same CDR3. The chain has TRBV7-9 and TRBJ2-7; D uncertain. CDR3 length: 12 residues. In germline, CDR1 is SEHNR, CDR2 FQNEAQ (reference sequence). Trimming removed 1 base from V and 4 bases from J, with 5 bases in between. CDR3 loop: CASSLVSYEQYF. The CDR3 bases are TGTGCCAGCAGCTTAGTTAGTTACGAGCAGTACTTC.

This clone was seen more than once but under ten times. The chain is built from TRBV9 and TRBJ2-7, with D possibly TRBD1 on 5 matching bases. V lost 2 bases, J lost 5 bases, and 14 bases lay in between. The CDR3 contains 14 residues. Germline CDR1 and CDR2: SGDLS and YYNGEE. CDR3 coding DNA: TGTGCCAGCAGCGTTAGTGAATGGGGCCACGAGCAGTACTTC. Translated: CASSVSEWGHEQYF. Full variable domain (rest looked up from reference TRBV9 and TRBJ2-7): DSGVTQTPKHLITATGQRVTLRCSPRSGDLSVYWYQQSLDQGLQFLIQYYNGEERAKGNILERFSAQQFPDLHSELNLSSLELGDSALYFCASSVSEWGHEQYFGPGTRLTVT.

This chain links TRBV27 with TRBJ2-7, with a tentative D call TRBD2 (5 bases). This CDR3 region has 13 residues. V lost 8 bases and J lost 5, with 16 bases in between. Per germline, CDR1 MNHEY and CDR2 SMNVEV (reference sequence). The CDR3 spells CASRPGLTHEQYF. The DNA for the CDR3 is TGTGCCAGCCGCCCCGGACTTACTCACGAGCAGTACTTC.

In DNA, the CDR3 is TGTGCCAGCAGTCCTGCCTACAATGAGCAGTTCTTC. Amino acid sequence: CASSPAYNEQFF. The chain joins TRBV28 to TRBJ2-1, with D unclear. Trimming removed 5 bases from V and 2 bases from J, with 4 bases in between. Germline V gene lookup returns CDR1 MDHEN and CDR2 SYDVKM. The CDR3 contains 12 residues. The full variable domain, rest sourced from reference TRBV28 and TRBJ2-1, is DVKVTQSSRYLVKRTGEKVFLECVQDMDHENMFWYRQDPGLGLRLIYFSYDVKMKEKGDIPEGYSVSREKKERFSLILESASTNQTSMYLCASSPAYNEQFFGPGTRLTVL.

The V gene is TRBV2, the J gene TRBJ1-4; perhaps TRBD1 as D (5 bases). V was trimmed by 5 bases and J by 0 bases, leaving 13 bases between them. The germline gives CDR1 SNHLY, CDR2 FYNNEI. CDR3 length: 16 residues. CDR3 residues: CASSRRQGATNEKLFF. The CDR3 DNA reads as TGTGCCAGCAGTCGCCGTCAGGGCGCAACTAATGAAAAACTGTTTTTT.

This clone has more than one count but fewer than ten. The chain joins TRBV29-1 to TRBJ2-7, with a possible D match to TRBD1 (7 bases). V lost 6 bases and J lost 3, with 15 bases in between. Germline loops: CDR1 SQVTM, CDR2 ANQGSEA. This CDR3 comprises 13 residues. In DNA, the CDR3 is TGCAGCGTGGGGGGACAGAATAACTACGAGCAGTACTTC. Translation gives CSVGGQNNYEQYF.

The chain carries TRBV6-1 and TRBJ1-5, with D hard to call. The germline V and J ends were trimmed by 6 bases and 4 bases, with 10 bases remaining between them. The CDR3 runs 13 residues. Per germline, CDR1 MNHNS and CDR2 SASEGT. CDR3 loop: CASRDFRNQPQHF. In DNA form, the CDR3 reads TGTGCCAGCAGAGATTTTCGGAATCAGCCCCAGCATTTT.

The genes are TRBV20-1 and TRBJ2-1; 9 nucleotides agree with TRBD1. CDR3 size: 11 residues. Looked up from germline, CDR1 is DFQATT and CDR2 is SNEGSKA (reference sequence). Losses at the gene ends were 4 bases for V and 15 bases for J; bases not matched to a gene: 7. The DNA of the CDR3 is TGCAGTGCTATTGACCGGGACAGGGCGTTCTTC. This translates into CSAIDRDRAFF.

The V and J genes are TRBV19 and TRBJ2-7, with D possibly being TRBD2 (5 bases). This CDR3 has 12 residues. Trimming cost V 5 bases and J 3 bases, with 8 bases left between them. Germline CDR1 and CDR2: LNHDA and SQIVND (reference sequence). The CDR3 loop reads CASSLGGYEQYF. DNA for the CDR3: TGTGCCAGTAGTCTCGGAGGCTACGAGCAGTACTTC.

The CDR3 region has the DNA TGCACCAGCAGCCGAGGGACTAGCGGGACGATCTTC. Translation: CTSSRGTSGTIF. The chain employs TRBV1 and TRBJ2-1; the table's D call, TRBD2, was not checked against the DNA. TRBV1 represents a pseudogene. This CDR3 contains 12 residues.

The V call is TRBV18, the J call TRBJ2-1, with D perhaps TRBD2 (5 bases). V was pared by 2 bases and J by 9 bases, with 14 bases between. The CDR3 is made up of 14 amino acids. Germline-derived CDR1 and CDR2 are KGHSH and LQKENI. The CDR3, as DNA: TGTGCCAGCTCACCAATCAGACTACTCGGTGAGCAGTTCTTC. It is translated as CASSPIRLLGEQFF.

The chain links TRBV5-6 to TRBJ2-4; the D gene could be TRBD1 or TRBD2 (5 bases each). The CDR3 is made up of 13 amino acids. The V end lost 1 base, the J end lost 5 bases, and 7 bases lay between the germline ends. Germline V gene sequence: CDR1 SGHDT, CDR2 YYEEEE. Here the CDR3 DNA reads TGTGCCAGCAGCTTGAGGGGAGAAAACATTCAGTACTTC. Protein sequence: CASSLRGENIQYF.

The chain joins TRBV27 to TRBJ2-3, with D tentatively TRBD2 (6 bases). The germline V and J ends were trimmed by 4 bases and 3 bases, with 8 bases remaining between them. The CDR3 runs to 13 residues. Germline V gene lookup returns CDR1 MNHEY and CDR2 SMNVEV (reference sequence). CDR3 in DNA: TGTGCCAGCAGTTATGGGGGGACAGATACGCAGTATTTT. It is translated as CASSYGGTDTQYF.

This clone came up a few times. The gene calls are TRBV6-1 and TRBJ2-5; TRBD2 is a possible D gene (6 bases). The CDR3 is 15 residues long. The germline V gene encodes CDR1 MNHNS and CDR2 SASEGT. The ends were cut back, 1 base at V and 5 bases at J, with 14 bases in the middle. CDR3 nucleotide sequence: TGTGCCAGCAGTGAAGTGTCACGGGGGTTGGAGACCCAGTACTTC. Residues: CASSEVSRGLETQYF.

The gene calls are TRBV6-5 and TRBJ2-5; D unresolved. V was shortened by 0 bases and J by 1 base, with 12 bases between the two germline ends. Germline CDR1 and CDR2: MNHEY and SVGAGI. This CDR3 is built from 16 residues. The CDR3 sequence is CASSYSTEQSQETQYF. CDR3 DNA: TGTGCCAGCAGTTACTCGACGGAACAGTCCCAAGAGACCCAGTACTTC.